Listed here is a single T cell receptor (beta chain). Clones were read by immunoSEQ multiplex PCR, and TCRdb kept only the in-frame ones, dropping some. Here the sample spans some 220,000 clones, 65% to 90% being singletons. The record originates from a study of blood T cell repertoires in COVID-19. About the research overall: PBMCs, B-cell-depleted T cells, or T cells provided the cDNA or gDNA that made up the material.

Trimming cost V 3 bases and J 6 bases; bases outside gene matches: 8. There are 15 residues in the CDR3. Germline CDR1 reads LGHDT; CDR2 reads YNNKEL (reference sequence). The chain recombines TRBV3-1 (or the pseudogene TRBV3-2) with TRBJ1-1; 9 bases agree with TRBD1. Material for sequencing was peripheral blood. This TCR derives from a man aged 45-65 years with active or convalescent COVID-19. CDR3 DNA sequence: TGTGCCAGCAGCCAGCTACAACAGGGGGCATCTGAAGCTTTCTTT. It codes for CASSQLQQGASEAFF.